This paragraph covers one TCR beta chain sequence. The data are from a study of shared T cell receptors in the human thymus. This CDR3 has 16 residues. J was trimmed by 9 bases and V by 5 bases; bases with no gene match: 9. CDR1 is SEHNR and CDR2 is FQNEAQ in the germline V gene (reference sequence). The method was immunoSEQ multiplex PCR; TCRdb's version includes in-frame clones alone and lacks a portion of them. Of 630,000 or so clones detected, about 87% appear once; the ten largest clones hold roughly 0.0089%. The same data also contributed to another study, on human thymus T cells.

The rearrangement links TRBV7-9 to TRBJ2-1; 14 bases align to TRBD2. Source material: thymocytes. This TCR was sampled from a boy younger than two with a congenital heart defect. The CDR3 sequence is CASSLEGTSGSGEQFF. In DNA form, the CDR3 reads TGTGCCAGCAGCCTAGAAGGGACTAGCGGGAGCGGTGAGCAGTTCTTC.